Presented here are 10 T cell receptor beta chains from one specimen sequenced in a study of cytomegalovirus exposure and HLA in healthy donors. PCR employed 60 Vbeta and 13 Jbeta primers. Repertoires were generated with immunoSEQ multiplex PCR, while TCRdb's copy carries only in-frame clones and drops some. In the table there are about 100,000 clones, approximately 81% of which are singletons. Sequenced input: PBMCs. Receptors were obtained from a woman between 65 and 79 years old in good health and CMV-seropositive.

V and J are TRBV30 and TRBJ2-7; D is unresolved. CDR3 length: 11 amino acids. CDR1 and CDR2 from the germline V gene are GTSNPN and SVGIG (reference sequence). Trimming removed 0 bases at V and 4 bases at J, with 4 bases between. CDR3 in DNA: TGTGCCTGGAGTGTGGAGTACGAGCAGTACTTC. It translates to CAWSVEYEQYF.

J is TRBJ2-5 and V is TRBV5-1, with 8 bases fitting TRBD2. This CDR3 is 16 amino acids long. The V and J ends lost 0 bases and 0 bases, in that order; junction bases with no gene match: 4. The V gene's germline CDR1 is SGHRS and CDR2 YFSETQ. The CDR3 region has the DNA TGCGCCAGCAGCTTGGCCCCTAGCGGGTACCAAGAGACCCAGTACTTC. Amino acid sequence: CASSLAPSGYQETQYF.

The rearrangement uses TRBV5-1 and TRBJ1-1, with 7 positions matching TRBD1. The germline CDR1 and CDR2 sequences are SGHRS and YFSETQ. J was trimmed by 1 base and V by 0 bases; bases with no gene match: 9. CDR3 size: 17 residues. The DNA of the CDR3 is TGCGCCAGCAGCTTGGCCAGTTCGACAGGGAGGAACACTGAAGCTTTCTTT. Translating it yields CASSLASSTGRNTEAFF. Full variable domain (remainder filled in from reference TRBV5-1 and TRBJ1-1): KAGVTQTPRYLIKTRGQQVTLSCSPISGHRSVSWYQQTPGQGLQFLFEYFSETQRNKGNFPGRFSGRQFSNSRSEMNVSTLELGDSALYLCASSLASSTGRNTEAFFGQGTRLTVV.

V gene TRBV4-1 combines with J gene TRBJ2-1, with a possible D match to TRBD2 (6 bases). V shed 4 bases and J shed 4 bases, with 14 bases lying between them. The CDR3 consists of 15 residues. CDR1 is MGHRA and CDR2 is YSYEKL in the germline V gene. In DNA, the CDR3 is TGCGCCAGCAGCCTTTTAGACGGGAGTTACAATGAGCAGTTCTTC. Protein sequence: CASSLLDGSYNEQFF.

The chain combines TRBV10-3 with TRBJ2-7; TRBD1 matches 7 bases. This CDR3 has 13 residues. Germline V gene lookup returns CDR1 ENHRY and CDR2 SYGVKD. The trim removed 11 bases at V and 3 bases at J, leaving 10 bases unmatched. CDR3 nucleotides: TGTGCCTCCAAAGGGGGCGAGAACTACGAGCAGTACTTC. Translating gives CASKGGENYEQYF.

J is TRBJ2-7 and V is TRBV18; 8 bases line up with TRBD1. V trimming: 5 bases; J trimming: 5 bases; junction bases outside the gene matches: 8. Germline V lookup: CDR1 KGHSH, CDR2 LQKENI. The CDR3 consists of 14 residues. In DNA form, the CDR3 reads TGTGCCAGCTCATTTGACAGGGGAAGTCACGAGCAGTACTTC. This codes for CASSFDRGSHEQYF.

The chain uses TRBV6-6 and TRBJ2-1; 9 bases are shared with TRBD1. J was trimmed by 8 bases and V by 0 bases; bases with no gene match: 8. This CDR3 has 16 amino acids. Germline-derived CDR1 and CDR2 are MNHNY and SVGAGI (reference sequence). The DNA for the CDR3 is TGTGCCAGCAGTTACTCTAGACAGGGGGTAAGCGATGAGCAGTTCTTC. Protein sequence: CASSYSRQGVSDEQFF.

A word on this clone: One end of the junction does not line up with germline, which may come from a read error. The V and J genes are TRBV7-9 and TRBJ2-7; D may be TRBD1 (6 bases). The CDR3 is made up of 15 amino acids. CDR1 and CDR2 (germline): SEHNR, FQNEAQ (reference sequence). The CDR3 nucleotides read TGTTCCAGCAGCTCCCCGGGACAAACCACCTACGAGCAGTACTTC. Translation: CSSSSPGQTTYEQYF.

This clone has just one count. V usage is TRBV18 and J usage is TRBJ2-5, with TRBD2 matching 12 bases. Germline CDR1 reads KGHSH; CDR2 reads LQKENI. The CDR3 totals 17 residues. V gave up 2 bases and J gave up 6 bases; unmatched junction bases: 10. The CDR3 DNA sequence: TGTGCCAGCTCACCAAGAAGACTAGCGGGAGTAGAAAAGACCCAGTACTTC. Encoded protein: CASSPRRLAGVEKTQYF. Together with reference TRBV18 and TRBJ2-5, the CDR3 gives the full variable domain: NAGVMQNPRHLVRRRGQEARLRCSPMKGHSHVYWYRQLPEEGLKFMVYLQKENIIDESGMPKERFSAEFPKEGPSILRIQQVVRGDSAAYFCASSPRRLAGVEKTQYFGPGTRLLVL.

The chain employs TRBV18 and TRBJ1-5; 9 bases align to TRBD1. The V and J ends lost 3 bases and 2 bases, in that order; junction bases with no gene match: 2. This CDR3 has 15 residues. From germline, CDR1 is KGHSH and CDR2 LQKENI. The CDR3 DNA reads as TGTGCCAGCTCACCGGACAGGGGAGGCAATCAGCCCCAGCATTTT. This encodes CASSPDRGGNQPQHF. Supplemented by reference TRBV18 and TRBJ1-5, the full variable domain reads NAGVMQNPRHLVRRRGQEARLRCSPMKGHSHVYWYRQLPEEGLKFMVYLQKENIIDESGMPKERFSAEFPKEGPSILRIQQVVRGDSAAYFCASSPDRGGNQPQHFGDGTRLSIL.